Listed below are T cell receptor beta chains from one sample, sequenced in a study of blood T cell repertoires in COVID-19. TCRdb's copy holds only in-frame clones and misses some; the assay was immunoSEQ multiplex PCR. The sample shows some 400,000 clones, roughly nine tenths of them seen only once. The sequencing input was PBMCs or T cells enriched from blood (not recorded which). All receptors come from a woman aged 25 to 39 who had recovered from COVID-19. CDR3s include the opening cysteine and the closing phenylalanine or tryptophan. The D gene is left open where the match is weak. Clone size is stated in some rows and not others, as once, few, many or a class when expanded.

clone_size: NA; v_call: TRBV30; cdr3_length: 14; d_call: TRBD1; j_call: TRBJ1-1; cdr3_aa: CAWSVTGGGTEAFF; cdr3_nt: TGTGCCTGGAGTGTAACAGGGGGAGGCACTGAAGCTTTCTTT
clone_size: NA; v_call: TRBV7-2; cdr3_length: 16; d_call: TRBD1; j_call: TRBJ1-5; cdr3_aa: CASSLQGQGLNQPQHF; cdr3_nt: TGTGCCAGCAGCTTACAGGGACAGGGCCTCAATCAGCCCCAGCATTTT
clone_size: NA; v_call: TRBV4-1; cdr3_length: 15; d_call: NA; j_call: TRBJ2-7; cdr3_aa: CASSQAPSVSYEQYF; cdr3_nt: TGCGCCAGCAGCCAAGCCCCTAGCGTGTCCTACGAGCAGTACTTC
clone_size: NA; v_call: TRBV5-6; cdr3_length: 14; d_call: NA; j_call: TRBJ1-2; cdr3_aa: CASSFLGDSYGYTF; cdr3_nt: TGTGCCAGCAGCTTTCTCGGGGACTCTTATGGCTACACCTTC
clone_size: NA; v_call: TRBV19; cdr3_length: 14; d_call: TRBD1; j_call: TRBJ1-6; cdr3_aa: CASSGGQGNSPLHF; cdr3_nt: TGTGCCAGTAGTGGGGGACAGGGGAATTCACCCCTCCACTTT
clone_size: NA; v_call: TRBV29-1; cdr3_length: 10; d_call: NA; j_call: TRBJ2-5; cdr3_aa: CSAGHETQYF; cdr3_nt: TGCAGTGCAGGGCATGAGACCCAGTACTTC
clone_size: once; v_call: TRBV7-8; cdr3_length: 18; d_call: NA; j_call: TRBJ2-5; cdr3_aa: CASSPYRVGAAAEETQYF; cdr3_nt: TGTGCCAGCAGCCCGTACCGCGTTGGGGCCGCGGCCGAAGAGACCCAGTACTTC
clone_size: NA; v_call: TRBV10-1; cdr3_length: 15; d_call: TRBD1; j_call: TRBJ1-2; cdr3_aa: CASSGQGAFNYGYTF; cdr3_nt: TGCGCCAGCAGTGGACAGGGGGCGTTTAACTATGGCTACACCTTC
clone_size: NA; v_call: TRBV12-3/TRBV12-4; cdr3_length: 13; d_call: TRBD2; j_call: TRBJ2-1; cdr3_aa: CASTTSTSGKGFF; cdr3_nt: TGTGCCAGCACCACCTCAACTAGCGGGAAAGGGTTCTTC
clone_size: once; v_call: TRBV5-8; cdr3_length: 13; d_call: TRBD1; j_call: TRBJ1-2; cdr3_aa: CASSLAQGDGYTF; cdr3_nt: TGTGCCAGCAGCTTGGCGCAGGGGGATGGCTACACCTTC
clone_size: NA; v_call: TRBV19; cdr3_length: 14; d_call: TRBD2; j_call: TRBJ2-7; cdr3_aa: CASSKRGESYEQYF; cdr3_nt: TGTGCCAGTAGTAAGCGGGGGGAGTCCTACGAGCAGTACTTC
clone_size: NA; v_call: TRBV5-4; cdr3_length: 14; d_call: TRBD1; j_call: TRBJ1-1; cdr3_aa: CASSAGQGRTEAFF; cdr3_nt: TGTGCCAGCAGCGCGGGACAGGGTAGAACTGAAGCTTTCTTT
clone_size: NA; v_call: TRBV30; cdr3_length: 14; d_call: TRBD1; j_call: TRBJ1-2; cdr3_aa: CAWGTGTGAHGYTF; cdr3_nt: TGTGCCTGGGGGACCGGGACAGGCGCTCATGGCTACACCTTC
clone_size: once; v_call: TRBV6-5; cdr3_length: 14; d_call: NA; j_call: TRBJ1-1; cdr3_aa: CASSSRGSGIKAFF; cdr3_nt: TGTGCCAGCAGTTCCCGCGGGTCCGGAATAAAAGCTTTCTTT
clone_size: NA; v_call: TRBV19; cdr3_length: 14; d_call: TRBD1; j_call: TRBJ1-1; cdr3_aa: CASSIVPGQGEAFF; cdr3_nt: TGTGCCAGTAGTATAGTCCCCGGACAGGGTGAAGCTTTCTTT
clone_size: few; v_call: TRBV5-6; cdr3_length: 16; d_call: TRBD2; j_call: TRBJ2-1; cdr3_aa: CASSPDGTIGPNEQFF; cdr3_nt: TGTGCCAGCAGCCCGGACGGGACTATTGGGCCCAATGAGCAGTTCTTC
clone_size: once; v_call: TRBV30; cdr3_length: 15; d_call: NA; j_call: TRBJ1-2; cdr3_aa: CAWSVRGAPQYGYTF; cdr3_nt: TGTGCCTGGAGTGTACGGGGGGCGCCTCAGTATGGCTACACCTTC
clone_size: once; v_call: TRBV19; cdr3_length: 15; d_call: TRBD1; j_call: TRBJ1-5; cdr3_aa: CASSIGQGAGQPQHF; cdr3_nt: TGTGCCAGTAGTATCGGGCAGGGGGCAGGTCAGCCCCAGCATTTT
clone_size: NA; v_call: TRBV4-2; cdr3_length: 17; d_call: TRBD1; j_call: TRBJ1-6; cdr3_aa: CASSQVRGGQGNSPLHF; cdr3_nt: TGTGCCAGCAGCCAAGTCCGGGGGGGACAGGGGAATTCACCCCTCCACTTT
clone_size: NA; v_call: TRBV19; cdr3_length: 15; d_call: NA; j_call: TRBJ1-3; cdr3_aa: CASSTQTESGNTIYF; cdr3_nt: TGTGCCAGTAGTACCCAGACAGAGAGTGGAAACACCATATATTTT
clone_size: once; v_call: TRBV9; cdr3_length: 13; d_call: NA; j_call: TRBJ1-2; cdr3_aa: CASSVDQGEYYTF; cdr3_nt: TGTGCCAGCAGCGTAGACCAGGGTGAATACTACACCTTC
clone_size: NA; v_call: TRBV10-3; cdr3_length: 14; d_call: NA; j_call: TRBJ1-1; cdr3_aa: CAISYREMNTEAFF; cdr3_nt: TGTGCCATCAGTTACAGGGAAATGAACACTGAAGCTTTCTTT